Below, 12 T cell receptor beta chains from the same sample are listed, as sequenced in a study of vaccination effects on CD4 cells after COVID-19. Their specific antigens are unknown. Isolating CD4+ T cells followed approximately ten days of culture. Participants completed two doses of the BNT162b2 or mRNA-1273 vaccine. The table came from immunoSEQ multiplex PCR; TCRdb's copy has only in-frame clones and leaves some out. The sample contains about 40,000 clones, about 62% of which appear only once. The source material was CD4+ T cells from PBMCs cultured without peptide, sampled after COVID-19 vaccination. The receptors were sampled from a human donor who received a COVID-19 vaccine.

The chain uses TRBV12-3 or TRBV12-4 and TRBJ1-1; 8 bases fit TRBD1. The CDR3 is made up of 13 amino acids. Losses at the gene ends were 6 bases for V and 3 bases for J; bases not matched to a gene: 3. This CDR3 is CASRLTGDTEAFF. CDR3 nucleotides: TGTGCCAGCAGATTGACAGGGGACACTGAAGCTTTCTTT.

V and J are TRBV6-5 and TRBJ1-2; tentative D call: TRBD1 (5 bases). The CDR3 contains 15 residues. CDR1 is MNHEY, CDR2 SVGAGI, per germline. The V end was cut by 5 bases, the J end by 4 bases, with 17 bases between. CDR3 amino acids: CASSLIKGNRYGYTF. DNA of the CDR3: TGTGCCAGCAGTCTGATAAAGGGGAATCGCTATGGCTACACCTTC.

This chain uses TRBV18 with TRBJ2-3; D unclear. Deletions cut 5 bases from V and 0 bases from J, with 3 bases between. The germline gives CDR1 KGHSH, CDR2 LQKENI. The CDR3 consists of 12 residues. In DNA form, the CDR3 reads TGTGCCAGCTCAGCTAGCACAGATACGCAGTATTTT. Residues: CASSASTDTQYF.

The DNA of the CDR3 is TGTGCCAGCAGTGAAGCCGACGGCTTCACTGAAGCTTTCTTT. Translated: CASSEADGFTEAFF. The rearrangement links TRBV6-1 to TRBJ1-1; D not resolved. Trimming left V 0 bases short and J 4 bases short, with 9 bases between. The CDR3 runs to 14 residues. The germline V gene has CDR1 MNHNS and CDR2 SASEGT.

This clone was counted only a few times. The chain joins TRBV7-9 to TRBJ2-1; D is unresolved. The CDR3 is 12 residues long. Germline-derived CDR1 and CDR2 are SEHNR and FQNEAQ (reference sequence). V was clipped by 1 base and J by 10 bases, with 8 bases between them. The CDR3 DNA is TGTGCCAGCAGCTTAGATAGCAACGAGCAGTTCTTC. Its protein product is CASSLDSNEQFF.

The chain joins TRBV5-1 to TRBJ1-2; D may be TRBD1 (6 bases). The germline V gene encodes CDR1 SGHRS and CDR2 YFSETQ. The CDR3 has 14 amino acids. V was shortened by 3 bases and J by 5 bases, with 14 bases between the two germline ends. CDR3 region: CASSSTTGDYGYTF. The CDR3 DNA reads TGCGCCAGCAGCTCCACGACAGGAGATTATGGCTACACCTTC.

This clone was found a few times. The rearrangement joins TRBV12-3 or TRBV12-4 to TRBJ2-7, with no clear D. This CDR3 has 12 residues. V was cut by 1 base and J by 6 bases, with 7 bases left in between. This CDR3 is CASSLVGGEQYF. As DNA, the CDR3 is TGTGCCAGCAGTTTAGTGGGTGGCGAGCAGTACTTC.

The chain has TRBV18 and TRBJ1-2; D gene uncertain. With 0 bases removed from V and 6 bases from J, the gap between germline ends came to 11 bases. The CDR3 totals 14 residues. CDR1 and CDR2 from the germline V gene are KGHSH and LQKENI. The CDR3 sequence: CASSPPAHRNGYTF. The DNA for the CDR3 is TGTGCCAGCTCACCACCAGCCCATAGGAATGGCTACACCTTC.

This clone has a single count. CDR3 sequence (DNA): TGTGCCAGCAGCTTAGGCTTACTAGAGCAGGGTGAGCAGTTCTTC. This sequence encodes CASSLGLLEQGEQFF. The chain is built from TRBV11-3 and TRBJ2-1; D assignment may be TRBD1 or TRBD2 (5 bases each). Per the germline V gene, CDR1 is SGHNT and CDR2 is YENEEA. This CDR3 has 15 residues. V was cut by 1 base and J by 9 bases, with 16 bases left in between.

The chain's CDR3 is CASSSTPFNTF. The CDR3 DNA sequence: TGTGCCAGCAGTTCTACACCCTTCAACACCTTC. The V gene is TRBV12-3 or TRBV12-4, the J gene TRBJ1-2; D uncertain. The V end was cut by 4 bases, the J end by 12 bases, with 12 bases between. CDR3 length: 11 amino acids.

V usage is TRBV9 and J usage is TRBJ2-3, with D tentatively TRBD2 (5 bases). V lost 1 base and J 3 bases, leaving 9 bases between the germline ends. The CDR3 has 14 amino acids. The germline CDR1 and CDR2 sequences are SGDLS and YYNGEE. CDR3 in amino acids: CASSVSPGTDTQYF. CDR3 bases: TGTGCCAGCAGCGTATCTCCGGGGACAGATACGCAGTATTTT.

The chain couples TRBV12-2 to TRBJ1-1. TRBV12-2 is shown as a pseudogene. The CDR3 is made up of 19 amino acids. CDR3 region: CASRLARKRDSSLRAEAFF. In DNA, the CDR3 is TGTGCAAGTCGCTTAGCTAGAAAACGGGACTCCTCATTAAGGGCTGAAGCTTTCTTT.